This is a list of T cell receptor beta chains from one sample in a study of blood T cell repertoires in COVID-19. Method: immunoSEQ multiplex PCR; TCRdb's copy keeps in-frame clones and lacks some. The profile shows around 73,000 clones, over 75% of them singletons. The material sequenced was peripheral blood. These receptors were collected from a woman between 55 and 75 years old with acute or convalescent COVID-19. Each CDR3 is given with its conserved first and last residue. Each record gives: clone size, J gene, CDR3 length, V gene, D gene, CDR3 DNA, CDR3 protein. D genes are given only for firm matches. The size entry is marked missing in some rows and otherwise reads once, few, many or a size class.

- | TRBJ1-4 | 15 | TRBV7-6 | - | TGTGCCAGCAGCTTAAATCAGGGGAGAAATGAAAAACTGTTTTTT | CASSLNQGRNEKLFF
- | TRBJ1-5 | 15 | TRBV18 | TRBD1 | TGTGCCAGCTCATCCGACAGGGTTCCCAATCAGCCCCAGCATTTT | CASSSDRVPNQPQHF
- | TRBJ1-1 | 16 | TRBV18 | - | TGTGCCAGCTCACCGCCAGGGTCCAGAGGCGCCGTGGGAGCTTTCTTT | CASSPPGSRGAVGAFF
few | TRBJ1-2 | 15 | TRBV3-1/TRBV3-2 | TRBD1 | TGTGCCAGCAGCCCGGGACAGACTCTTGGCTATGGCTACACCTTC | CASSPGQTLGYGYTF
once | TRBJ2-2 | 17 | TRBV7-6 | TRBD1 | TGTGCCAGCAGTAACCTCCAGACAGGGATAAACACCGGGGAGCTGTTTTTT | CASSNLQTGINTGELFF
once | TRBJ2-1 | 12 | TRBV5-1 | - | TGCGCCAGCAGCTTCAACGAGGGTGAGCAGTTCTTC | CASSFNEGEQFF
- | TRBJ1-2 | 16 | TRBV27 | TRBD1 | TGTGCCAGCAGTTCCCCCCTCGGTGGACAGGGTGCTAGCTACACCTTC | CASSSPLGGQGASYTF
- | TRBJ2-7 | 14 | TRBV20-1 | TRBD2 | TGCAGTGCTAGTATGACTAGCGGGAGGGGGAAGCAGTACTTC | CSASMTSGRGKQYF
once | TRBJ2-7 | 14 | TRBV18 | TRBD1 | TGTGCCAGCTCACCATCAGGGGGAAATTACGAGCAGTACTTC | CASSPSGGNYEQYF
- | TRBJ1-2 | 12 | TRBV6-1 | - | TGTGCCAGCAGTGAGACAGTCTATGGCTACACCTTC | CASSETVYGYTF
- | TRBJ1-1 | 16 | TRBV3-1/TRBV3-2 | TRBD1 | TGTGCCAGCAGCCAAGATTCAGGGGGCTGGAGCACTGAAGCTTTCTTT | CASSQDSGGWSTEAFF
- | TRBJ1-5 | 14 | TRBV4-2 | TRBD1 | TGTGCCAGCAGCCCGGGACAGTCAAATCAGCCCCAGCATTTT | CASSPGQSNQPQHF
- | TRBJ1-2 | 16 | TRBV15 | TRBD1 | TGTGCCACCAGCAGAGATCGCGGGACAGGGAACTATGGCTACACCTTC | CATSRDRGTGNYGYTF
once | TRBJ2-3 | 16 | TRBV11-2 | TRBD2 | TGTGCCAGCAGCTTAGCGGGGGGATCTAGCACAGATACGCAGTATTTT | CASSLAGGSSTDTQYF
- | TRBJ1-6 | 14 | TRBV19 | - | TGTGCCAGTAGTTTAGCAGGGAATAATTCACCCCTCCACTTT | CASSLAGNNSPLHF
- | TRBJ1-6 | 16 | TRBV3-1/TRBV3-2 | - | TGTGCCAGCAGCCAAGTAGAGGCAGTTCGGAATTCACCCCTCCACTTT | CASSQVEAVRNSPLHF
- | TRBJ1-6 | 15 | TRBV27 | - | TGTGCCAGCAGTTGGGGGGGCGGCGGGAGCCCACCCCTCCACTTT | CASSWGGGGSPPLHF
once | TRBJ1-1 | 14 | TRBV7-3 | - | TGTGCCAGCAGCTTAACGCCCGGGGGAACTGAAGCTTTCTTT | CASSLTPGGTEAFF
- | TRBJ2-1 | 16 | TRBV4-1 | TRBD2 | TGCGCCAGCAGCCACCCTAGCGGGAGACCCTACAATGAGCAGTTCTTC | CASSHPSGRPYNEQFF
- | TRBJ1-4 | 15 | TRBV28 | - | TGTGCCAGCAGAAGCTTTAGTACAACTAATGAAAAACTGTTTTTT | CASRSFSTTNEKLFF
once | TRBJ2-2 | 13 | TRBV7-3 | - | TGTGCCAGCAGCTTAACCAGGACCGGGGAGCTGTTTTTT | CASSLTRTGELFF
- | TRBJ2-5 | 13 | TRBV5-1 | - | TGCGCCAGCAGCTTACGGGAGCGGGAGACCCAGTACTTC | CASSLRERETQYF
- | TRBJ2-5 | 15 | TRBV11-2 | - | TGTGCCAGCAGCTTAGTTCTGGGGGGGCGCGAGACCCAGTACTTC | CASSLVLGGRETQYF
- | TRBJ1-2 | 15 | TRBV5-6 | TRBD1 | TGTGCCAGCAGCTTCTCAGACAGGGGGACGCATGGCTACACCTTC | CASSFSDRGTHGYTF
- | TRBJ2-5 | 14 | TRBV5-1 | TRBD2 | TGCGCCAGCAGCTGGGGCGGGGGGCAGGAGACCCAGTACTTC | CASSWGGGQETQYF
- | TRBJ2-1 | 14 | TRBV11-2 | TRBD2 | TGTGCCAGCAGCCGGACTAGCGGGAGTTATGAGCAGTTCTTC | CASSRTSGSYEQFF
- | TRBJ1-5 | 16 | TRBV2 | TRBD1 | TGTGCCAGCAGTGGACAGGGGTTAAGATCCAATCAGCCCCAGCATTTT | CASSGQGLRSNQPQHF
- | TRBJ2-3 | 17 | TRBV15 | - | TGTGCCACCAGCAGAACTGCCGGGACCACGGGGGCAGATACGCAGTATTTT | CATSRTAGTTGADTQYF
few | TRBJ1-5 | 13 | TRBV30 | - | TGTGCCTGGAGTAACAGAGACAATCAGCCCCAGCATTTT | CAWSNRDNQPQHF
- | TRBJ2-3 | 17 | TRBV21-1 | - | TGTGCCAGCAGCAATAAACCGGGACAGTCACCTACAGATACGCAGTATTTT | CASSNKPGQSPTDTQYF
- | TRBJ1-6 | 14 | TRBV14 | - | TGTGCCAGCAGCCAAGACTTAGCCAATTCACCCCTCCACTTT | CASSQDLANSPLHF
- | TRBJ2-5 | 14 | TRBV19 | - | TGTGCCAGTAGTATACAGGGGGGCAAGGAGACCCAGTACTTC | CASSIQGGKETQYF
- | TRBJ1-5 | 13 | TRBV7-3 | - | TGTGCCAGCAGCTTATCTGCGAATCAGCCCCAGCATTTT | CASSLSANQPQHF
- | TRBJ1-2 | 14 | TRBV27 | TRBD1 | TGTGCCAGCAGCCGAGGGACAGGGGGTCGGGGCTACACCTTC | CASSRGTGGRGYTF
- | TRBJ1-2 | 14 | TRBV12-5 | - | TGTGCTAGTGGTTTGGTACATCAGGGGACACAGGACACCTTC | CASGLVHQGTQDTF
- | TRBJ2-4 | 14 | TRBV19 | - | TGTGCCAGTAGTGTCCGGGACTTCAAAAACATTCAGTACTTC | CASSVRDFKNIQYF
few | TRBJ2-3 | 18 | TRBV14 | TRBD2 | TGTGCCAGCAGCCAAGCCGCACCGGGACCAGGGAGGGCAGATACGCAGTATTTT | CASSQAAPGPGRADTQYF
- | TRBJ2-7 | 15 | TRBV27 | - | TGTGCCAGCAGTTTATCCCCTCCGAGTGGTAACGAGCAGTACTTC | CASSLSPPSGNEQYF
few | TRBJ2-1 | 18 | TRBV5-1 | TRBD2 | TGCGCCAGCAGCTTGGCTCCAATCGGGACTAGCGGGAGAAATGAGCAGTTCTTC | CASSLAPIGTSGRNEQFF
- | TRBJ1-3 | 15 | TRBV5-1 | - | TGCGCCAGCAGGACCGGACAGCGCCAAACAAACACCATATATTTT | CASRTGQRQTNTIYF
- | TRBJ1-4 | 15 | TRBV18 | TRBD1 | TGTGCCAGCTCACCACCGGGGACAGTCGTTGAAAAACTGTTTTTT | CASSPPGTVVEKLFF
- | TRBJ2-3 | 13 | TRBV3-1/TRBV3-2 | - | TGTGCCAGCAGCCAAGATCCCGCAGATACGCAGTATTTT | CASSQDPADTQYF
- | TRBJ1-5 | 16 | TRBV12-5 | - | TGTGCTAGTGGTTTGGTACAGGGAGGGGACAATCAGCCCCAGCATTTT | CASGLVQGGDNQPQHF
- | TRBJ1-3 | 16 | TRBV28 | - | TGTGCCAGCAGTTTGGGGGGTGGGAGCTCTGGAAACACCATATATTTT | CASSLGGGSSGNTIYF
- | TRBJ2-3 | 16 | TRBV6-6 | - | TGTGCCAGCAGCAAGGTACAGGAAATTTGGGAAGATACGCAGTATTTT | CASSKVQEIWEDTQYF
once | TRBJ1-2 | 13 | TRBV6-5 | - | TGTGCCAGCACTCCGACAAGTAGCTATGGCTACACCTTC | CASTPTSSYGYTF
- | TRBJ2-7 | 15 | TRBV29-1 | TRBD2 | TGCAGCGTTGAAAAGGGACTAGCGGGTTCATACGAGCAGTACTTC | CSVEKGLAGSYEQYF
- | TRBJ1-1 | 16 | TRBV5-6 | TRBD1 | TGTGCCAGCAGCTTGACCCCAGACAGGGTCGGGACTGAAGCTTTCTTT | CASSLTPDRVGTEAFF